These 28 T cell receptor beta chains were all obtained from the same sample, sequenced in a study of blood T cell repertoires in COVID-19. Here immunoSEQ multiplex PCR was the method, and the copy in TCRdb shows in-frame clones only, minus some. The table has about 250,000 clones, 88% seen once; the top ten hold 2.5% to 3.5%. The sample comprised PBMCs or T cells enriched from blood (not recorded which). These receptors came from a woman in her 40s who had been exposed to COVID-19.

V is TRBV28 and J is TRBJ1-1; D remains unclear. Germline V CDR1 and CDR2: MDHEN, SYDVKM. The CDR3 contains 13 residues. The germline V and J ends were trimmed by 4 bases and 1 base, with 7 bases remaining between them. Written as DNA, the CDR3 is TGTGCCAGCAGTTGGCAGGCGAACACTGAAGCTTTCTTT. Its protein is CASSWQANTEAFF.

The chain uses TRBV7-9 and TRBJ1-2, with D possibly TRBD1 on 5 matching bases. V was trimmed by 3 bases and J by 4 bases, leaving 12 bases between them. This CDR3 region has 14 residues. Germline lookup yields CDR1 SEHNR and CDR2 FQNEAQ (reference sequence). CDR3 loop: CASSLGGVVYGYTF. The CDR3 region has the DNA TGTGCCAGCAGCTTGGGGGGAGTGGTCTATGGCTACACCTTC.

Notes on this clone: Sequence at one end of the junction differs from germline and may be a read error. The J gene is TRBJ2-5, the V gene TRBV5-1; 11 bases map to TRBD1. The germline CDR1 and CDR2 sequences are SGHRS and YFSETQ. The CDR3 is 15 residues long. The CDR3 loop reads CASSLGDRGMETQYF. The CDR3 DNA reads TGTGCCAGCAGCTTGGGGGACAGGGGGATGGAGACCCAGTACTTC.

This clone appeared many times. The V and J genes are TRBV2 and TRBJ1-6, with 9 bases lining up with TRBD1. CDR3 length equals 19 residues. Germline-derived CDR1 and CDR2 are SNHLY and FYNNEI. Trimming cost V 6 bases and J 2 bases; bases outside gene matches: 14. The DNA of the CDR3 is TGTGCCAGCAGGGACTCACAGGGGGCTTCGAGGACCTATAATTCACCCCTCCACTTT. It codes for CASRDSQGASRTYNSPLHF.

This chain connects TRBV18 to TRBJ1-2; TRBD1 agrees at 7 bases. Germline V lookup: CDR1 KGHSH, CDR2 LQKENI. V dropped 5 bases and J dropped 2; count of bases not matched to a gene: 5. The CDR3 loop spans 14 amino acids. The CDR3 loop reads CASSVEQGNYGYTF. CDR3 nucleotide sequence: TGTGCCAGCTCAGTAGAACAGGGGAACTATGGCTACACCTTC.

This chain links TRBV30 with TRBJ1-4; 7 bases agree with TRBD1. The CDR3 spans 13 residues. Trimming cost V 4 bases and J 5 bases; bases outside gene matches: 4. Germline V CDR1 and CDR2: GTSNPN, SVGIG (reference sequence). CDR3 DNA sequence: TGTGCCTGGAAGGGGGCCCCCAATGAAAAACTGTTTTTT. Encoded protein: CAWKGAPNEKLFF.

The chain combines TRBV28 with TRBJ1-4; 7 bases agree with TRBD1. Germline CDR1 and CDR2: MDHEN and SYDVKM. V gave up 6 bases and J gave up 8 bases; unmatched junction bases: 9. The CDR3 spans 14 residues. The CDR3 region is CASSPRRGQEKLFF. As DNA, the CDR3 is TGTGCCAGCAGCCCAAGAAGGGGGCAGGAAAAACTGTTTTTT.

This rearrangement joins TRBV27 to TRBJ2-1, with a weak D call TRBD2 (6 bases). The CDR3 extends over 14 amino acids. Germline lookup yields CDR1 MNHEY and CDR2 SMNVEV (reference sequence). The V end lost 2 bases, the J end lost 5 bases, and 10 bases lay between the germline ends. The CDR3 nucleotides read TGTGCCAGCAGTTTACGCGGGGCCCACAATGAGCAGTTCTTC. Translated: CASSLRGAHNEQFF.

This sequence joins TRBV6-5 and TRBJ1-1; tentatively, D is TRBD1 (5 bases). The CDR3 is made up of 13 amino acids. The V and J ends lost 7 bases and 7 bases respectively, with 16 bases between them. In germline, CDR1 is MNHEY, CDR2 SVGAGI. In nucleotides, the CDR3 is TGTGCCAGCATCCCTGGGGGGGGATTTGAAGCTTTCTTT. This codes for CASIPGGGFEAFF.

The V and J genes are TRBV29-1 and TRBJ2-1, with 8 nucleotides matching TRBD1. The CDR3 spans 12 residues. J was trimmed by 6 bases and V by 6 bases; bases with no gene match: 4. Germline V CDR1 and CDR2: SQVTM, ANQGSEA. CDR3: CSVDRGPNEQFF. DNA of the CDR3: TGCAGCGTCGACAGGGGCCCCAATGAGCAGTTCTTC.

V gene TRBV4-1 combines with J gene TRBJ1-5, with D possibly TRBD1 on 5 matching bases. The ends were cut back, 7 bases at V and 4 bases at J, with 14 bases in the middle. There are 14 residues in the CDR3. Per germline, CDR1 MGHRA and CDR2 YSYEKL. The CDR3 DNA reads as TGCGCCAGCACAAGCGTCGGGGGTAATCAGCCCCAGCATTTT. It codes for CASTSVGGNQPQHF.

The genes are TRBV11-3 and TRBJ2-1; 8 nucleotides align to TRBD2. Germline V CDR1 and CDR2: SGHNT, YENEEA. V gave up 1 base and J gave up 6 bases; unmatched junction bases: 8. CDR3 length equals 16 residues. CDR3 loop: CASSLGFSGMLNEQFF. DNA of the CDR3: TGTGCCAGCAGCTTAGGGTTTAGCGGGATGCTCAATGAGCAGTTCTTC.

The CDR3 sequence: CASSIAIAGVIMNTDTQYF. The CDR3 nucleotides read TGTGCCAGTAGTATAGCAATAGCGGGGGTAATAATGAACACAGATACGCAGTATTTT. The chain joins TRBV19 to TRBJ2-3; 9 nucleotides align to TRBD2. The trim removed 1 base at V and 2 bases at J, leaving 13 bases unmatched. Germline-derived CDR1 and CDR2 are LNHDA and SQIVND (reference sequence). This CDR3 is built from 19 residues.

The V call is TRBV20-1, the J call TRBJ1-2; no reliable D call. The CDR3 consists of 11 residues. Germline CDR1 reads DFQATT; CDR2 reads SNEGSKA (reference sequence). Trimming removed 4 bases at V and 8 bases at J, with 11 bases between. The CDR3 loop reads CSATFRNGYTF. The CDR3 nucleotides read TGCAGTGCTACTTTCAGAAACGGCTACACCTTC.

The chain combines TRBV9 with TRBJ1-5; weak D call: TRBD1 (6 bases). The CDR3 runs to 15 residues. Germline CDR1 reads SGDLS; CDR2 reads YYNGEE. V was clipped by 3 bases and J by 3 bases, with 13 bases between them. This CDR3 is CASSASTGFNQPQHF. CDR3 nucleotide sequence: TGTGCCAGCAGCGCCTCAACAGGGTTCAATCAGCCCCAGCATTTT.

The gene calls are TRBV6-5 and TRBJ1-2; 7 nucleotides agree with TRBD1. V was clipped by 5 bases and J by 4 bases; unmatched bases: 10. This CDR3 has 15 amino acids. The germline V gene encodes CDR1 MNHEY and CDR2 SVGAGI. The CDR3: CASSQPTGYPYGYTF. CDR3 in DNA: TGTGCCAGCAGTCAACCGACAGGGTATCCCTATGGCTACACCTTC.

The chain recombines TRBV18 with TRBJ1-5, with D unresolved. From germline, CDR1 is KGHSH and CDR2 LQKENI. This CDR3 region has 13 residues. Trimming cost V 2 bases and J 7 bases, with 9 bases left between them. The chain's CDR3 is CASSPSPRQPQHF. The CDR3 DNA reads TGTGCCAGCTCACCATCACCGAGGCAGCCCCAGCATTTT.

The chain uses TRBV24-1 and TRBJ2-5; D not certain. Germline CDR1 and CDR2: KGHDR and SFDVKD. V was trimmed by 3 bases and J by 1 base, leaving 17 bases between them. CDR3 length: 17 amino acids. The CDR3 DNA follows: TGTGCCACCAGTGATGCCTTCGGAAGGAGAACCCAAGAGACCCAGTACTTC. Protein: CATSDAFGRRTQETQYF.

The chain joins TRBV9 to TRBJ1-1; 9 bases match TRBD1. V trimming: 0 bases; J trimming: 5 bases; junction bases outside the gene matches: 5. CDR3 length: 15 residues. Germline CDR1 is SGDLS and CDR2 is YYNGEE. CDR3 bases: TGTGCCAGCAGCGTAGCCGGGACAGGGAGGACTGAAGCTTTCTTT. It yields the protein CASSVAGTGRTEAFF. The whole variable domain, filled in from reference TRBV9 and TRBJ1-1, reads DSGVTQTPKHLITATGQRVTLRCSPRSGDLSVYWYQQSLDQGLQFLIQYYNGEERAKGNILERFSAQQFPDLHSELNLSSLELGDSALYFCASSVAGTGRTEAFFGQGTRLTVV.

This clone appeared many times. The chain joins TRBV7-9 to TRBJ1-4; 8 bases map to TRBD1. The V segment lost 5 bases and the J segment 5 bases; nucleotides outside the gene matches: 7. Germline CDR1 reads SEHNR; CDR2 reads FQNEAQ (reference sequence). The length of the CDR3 is 15 residues. The CDR3 DNA follows: TGTGCCAGCAGCCTATTACAGGGGGGGAATGAAAAACTGTTTTTT. Residues: CASSLLQGGNEKLFF.

This chain connects TRBV6-4 to TRBJ1-2, with unresolved D. CDR1 and CDR2 (germline): MRHNA, SNTAGT. The CDR3 is made up of 14 amino acids. Trimming removed 2 bases at V and 4 bases at J, with 11 bases between. CDR3 DNA sequence: TGTGCCAGCAGTGACCGCGGGGTCCCCTATGGCTACACCTTC. Translating gives CASSDRGVPYGYTF.

The CDR3 sequence: CASSASGGALNEQYF. CDR3 in DNA: TGTGCCAGCAGCGCTAGCGGGGGGGCCTTGAACGAGCAGTACTTC. The rearrangement uses TRBV3-1 (or the pseudogene TRBV3-2) and TRBJ2-7; TRBD2 matches at 12 bases. Losses at the gene ends were 5 bases for V and 5 bases for J; bases not matched to a gene: 7. This CDR3 comprises 15 residues. The germline V gene has CDR1 LGHDT and CDR2 YNNKEL (reference sequence).

The CDR3 sequence: CASSTLSRQGPNYGYTF. CDR3 DNA: TGTGCCAGTAGTACCTTGAGCCGACAGGGACCTAACTATGGCTACACCTTC. V is TRBV19 and J is TRBJ1-2, with 7 bases identical to TRBD1. V was pared by 4 bases and J by 0 bases, with 11 bases of the junction left unmatched. The CDR3 length is 17 residues. Germline V gene sequence: CDR1 LNHDA, CDR2 SQIVND (reference sequence).

At least ten counts were recorded for this clone. This chain uses TRBV7-9 with TRBJ1-5, with 9 bases matching TRBD1. The CDR3 consists of 16 residues. V lost 5 bases, J lost 1 base, and 6 bases stayed unmatched. Germline V gives CDR1 SEHNR, CDR2 FQNEAQ (reference sequence). The CDR3 region is CASSGTGGGSNQPQHF. The CDR3 bases are TGTGCCAGCAGCGGAACAGGGGGCGGAAGCAATCAGCCCCAGCATTTT.

The chain employs TRBV7-9 and TRBJ2-3; 7 bases line up with TRBD2. V gave up 3 bases and J gave up 1 base; unmatched junction bases: 4. Germline V gene data show CDR1 as SEHNR and CDR2 as FQNEAQ (reference sequence). The CDR3 is made up of 15 amino acids. The CDR3 loop reads CASSFYRGGTDTQYF. The CDR3 bases are TGTGCCAGCAGCTTTTATCGGGGGGGCACAGATACGCAGTATTTT. Full variable domain (remainder filled in from reference TRBV7-9 and TRBJ2-3): DTGVSQNPRHKITKRGQNVTFRCDPISEHNRLYWYRQTLGQGPEFLTYFQNEAQLEKSRLLSDRFSAERPKGSFSTLEIQRTEQGDSAMYLCASSFYRGGTDTQYFGPGTRLTVL.

The chain carries TRBV25-1 and TRBJ1-3; the D is unclear. The V gene's germline CDR1 is MGHDK and CDR2 SYGVNS. The V gene lost 4 bases and the J gene lost 5 bases, with 9 bases spanning the gap. This CDR3 spans 13 amino acids. This CDR3 is CASSVGSRNTIYF. The CDR3 DNA is TGTGCCAGCAGTGTAGGGAGTAGAAACACCATATATTTT.

In this sample, this clone turned up once. The chain combines TRBV27 with TRBJ2-3, with a weak D call TRBD2 (5 bases). The CDR3 is 15 residues long. In germline, CDR1 is MNHEY, CDR2 SMNVEV (reference sequence). Trimming left V 5 bases short and J 1 base short, with 13 bases between. CDR3 nucleotides: TGTGCCAGCAGTAGCCCGGGATTTCGCACAGATACGCAGTATTTT. This translates into CASSSPGFRTDTQYF.

V and J are TRBV19 and TRBJ2-2, with D tentatively TRBD2 (7 bases). Looked up from germline, CDR1 is LNHDA and CDR2 is SQIVND (reference sequence). V gave up 6 bases and J gave up 2 bases, with 10 bases separating them. The CDR3 is 14 residues long. The CDR3 DNA reads TGTGCCAGTAGAGGGGGGGTTAACACCGGGGAGCTGTTTTTT. This encodes CASRGGVNTGELFF. Full variable domain (missing parts from reference TRBV19 and TRBJ2-2): DGGITQSPKYLFRKEGQNVTLSCEQNLNHDAMYWYRQDPGQGLRLIYYSQIVNDFQKGDIAEGYSVSREKKESFPLTVTSAQKNPTAFYLCASRGGVNTGELFFGEGSRLTVL.